This T cell receptor (beta chain) came from a study of beta chain features in type 1 diabetes. CDR3 size: 15 residues. Per germline, CDR1 PRHDT and CDR2 FYEKMQ (reference sequence). The ends were cut back, 4 bases at V and 2 bases at J, with 14 bases in the middle. TCRB transcripts that were expressed got sequenced, as all of the isolated RNA had been reverse transcribed. This table comes from immunoSEQ multiplex PCR, and its TCRdb copy is limited to in-frame clones, with some not included. The sample records 160,000 or so clones, 7% to 10% being singletons. Material for sequencing was central memory CD4+ T cells from blood. The chain employs TRBV13 and TRBJ1-1, with TRBD1 as a possible D gene (5 bases). The sequence was obtained from a woman aged 18 to 35 in good health. The CDR3 DNA follows: TGTGCCAGCAGCTGGAGGAGGGGCGGAAACACTGAAGCTTTCTTT. Translated: CASSWRRGGNTEAFF.